Shown below are 32 T cell receptor beta chains from a single sample sequenced in a study of blood T cell repertoires in COVID-19. TCRdb's table, derived via immunoSEQ multiplex PCR, lists solely in-frame clones and lacks some. This sample has some 85,000 clones, with roughly 80% found just once. Sequencing was done on a sample of peripheral blood. The receptors stem from a human donor in a cohort sampled during active COVID-19.

The chain is built from TRBV19 and TRBJ1-3; D gene ambiguous. The CDR3 runs to 14 residues. Per the germline V gene, CDR1 is LNHDA and CDR2 is SQIVND (reference sequence). The V end was cut by 7 bases, the J end by 0 bases, with 10 bases between. In DNA form, the CDR3 reads TGTGCCAGTAAACCCACAGACTCTGGAAACACCATATATTTT. It codes for CASKPTDSGNTIYF.

This rearrangement joins TRBV7-2 to TRBJ1-6; 9 nucleotides line up with TRBD1. V gave up 2 bases and J gave up 10 bases; unmatched junction bases: 3. CDR3 length: 14 residues. CDR1 is SGHTA, CDR2 FQGNSA, per germline. As DNA, the CDR3 is TGTGCCAGCAGCTTAAGGGACAGGGACTCACCCCTCCACTTT. Translating gives CASSLRDRDSPLHF.

The chain recombines TRBV7-8 with TRBJ2-1, with a possible D match to TRBD1 (6 bases). V was cut by 1 base and J by 0 bases, with 13 bases left in between. The CDR3 spans 17 residues. Germline V gene sequence: CDR1 SGHVS, CDR2 FQNEAQ. The CDR3 DNA follows: TGTGCCAGCAGCTTAGTTTCCGGGACAAGCTCCTACAATGAGCAGTTCTTC. This gives the protein CASSLVSGTSSYNEQFF. Supplemented by reference TRBV7-8 and TRBJ2-1, the full variable domain reads GAGVSQSPRYKVAKRGQDVALRCDPISGHVSLFWYQQALGQGPEFLTYFQNEAQLDKSGLPSDRFFAERPEGSVSTLKIQRTQQEDSAVYLCASSLVSGTSSYNEQFFGPGTRLTVL.

The chain is built from TRBV6-4 and TRBJ2-1; maybe TRBD1 (5 bases). Trimming removed 6 bases at V and 5 bases at J, with 11 bases between. Germline values: CDR1 MRHNA, CDR2 SNTAGT. The CDR3 covers 13 residues. The CDR3 here is CASSNDRNNEQFF. The DNA of the CDR3 is TGTGCCAGCAGCAATGACAGAAACAATGAGCAGTTCTTC.

J is TRBJ1-4 and V is TRBV7-2; TRBD1 is a possible D gene (6 bases). This CDR3 spans 15 amino acids. Between the trimmed V and J ends, which lost 1 base and 7 bases, there was a span of 13 bases. Germline V gene lookup returns CDR1 SGHTA and CDR2 FQGNSA. CDR3 bases: TGTGCCAGCAGCTTAGATGGCAGGGGAGTTGAAAAACTGTTTTTT. Its translation is CASSLDGRGVEKLFF.

The CDR3 reads CASRKGAGNQPQHF. DNA for the CDR3: TGTGCCAGTAGGAAGGGGGCCGGCAATCAGCCCCAGCATTTT. The chain links TRBV19 to TRBJ1-5; 7 bases agree with TRBD1. V was clipped by 6 bases and J by 2 bases; unmatched bases: 4. Germline CDR1 is LNHDA and CDR2 is SQIVND (reference sequence). The CDR3 contains 14 residues.

The chain uses TRBV18 and TRBJ1-4; weak D call: TRBD1 (6 bases). The germline gives CDR1 KGHSH, CDR2 LQKENI. This CDR3 is built from 14 residues. Trimming cost V 3 bases and J 8 bases, with 13 bases left between them. The CDR3 DNA reads TGTGCCAGCTCACCCGGACAGACGGCAGAAAAACTGTTTTTT. It translates to CASSPGQTAEKLFF.

This sequence joins TRBV7-2 and TRBJ2-2; TRBD1 agrees at 8 bases. This CDR3 contains 12 residues. CDR1 is SGHTA, CDR2 FQGNSA, per germline. V trimming: 3 bases; J trimming: 13 bases; junction bases outside the gene matches: 4. CDR3 residues: CASSFGQGWLFF. CDR3 nucleotides: TGTGCCAGCAGCTTCGGACAGGGTTGGCTGTTTTTT.

As regards this clone: Mismatch with germline at one junction end may stem from a read error. V gene TRBV7-7 combines with J gene TRBJ2-1; 11 bases map to TRBD2. CDR1 and CDR2 from the germline V gene are SSHAT and FNYEAQ (reference sequence). The CDR3 is made up of 16 amino acids. CDR3 residues: CASSSRLAGNFDEQFF. Written as DNA, the CDR3 is TGTGCTAGCAGCTCGCGACTAGCGGGAAATTTTGATGAGCAGTTCTTC.

The chain joins TRBV7-3 to TRBJ2-6; 9 bases are shared with TRBD1. The germline gives CDR1 SGHTA, CDR2 FQGTGA. CDR3 size: 18 residues. J gave up 2 bases and V 5 bases, and 10 bases lay outside the gene matches. CDR3 protein: CASSPMGQGSPGANVLTF. The CDR3 DNA reads as TGTGCCAGCAGCCCAATGGGACAGGGAAGTCCTGGGGCCAACGTCCTGACTTTC.

This clone was seen only a few times. The J gene is TRBJ1-5, the V gene TRBV7-2; D is perhaps TRBD1 (6 bases). The ends were cut back, 1 base at V and 2 bases at J, with 12 bases in the middle. There are 16 residues in the CDR3. Germline CDR1 SGHTA, CDR2 FQGNSA. The CDR3 DNA reads TGTGCCAGCAGCTTAGAGACAGGCTACCGCAATCAGCCCCAGCATTTT. Its translation is CASSLETGYRNQPQHF.

This clone came up once. V usage is TRBV19 and J usage is TRBJ2-7; D uncertain. This CDR3 is built from 15 residues. Germline CDR1 is LNHDA and CDR2 is SQIVND (reference sequence). The V and J ends lost 3 bases and 0 bases respectively, with 12 bases between them. The CDR3 loop is CASSIRDMSSYEQYF. DNA for the CDR3: TGTGCCAGTAGTATTAGAGACATGAGCTCCTACGAGCAGTACTTC.

This chain links TRBV7-6 with TRBJ1-5; 9 nucleotides agree with TRBD1. The CDR3 sequence is 17 residues long. The trim removed 5 bases at V and 2 bases at J, leaving 10 bases unmatched. Germline-derived CDR1 and CDR2 are SGHVS and FNYEAQ. This chain's CDR3 is CASSPQRTGEGNQPQHF. CDR3 coding DNA: TGTGCCAGCAGCCCACAGAGGACAGGGGAGGGCAATCAGCCCCAGCATTTT.

A note on this clone: Other nucleotide sequences from this sample produce the same CDR3. The gene calls are TRBV4-3 and TRBJ2-7, with D maybe TRBD2 (5 bases). The CDR3 spans 15 residues. Per the germline V gene, CDR1 is LGHNA and CDR2 is YSLEER. Trimming took off 1 base at V and 0 bases at J, with 10 bases between the two ends. The CDR3 protein is CASSQGAGSSYEQYF. CDR3 DNA: TGCGCCAGCAGCCAAGGGGCGGGTAGCTCCTACGAGCAGTACTTC.

This chain links TRBV6-5 with TRBJ2-3; 7 bases map to TRBD2. Germline V gene lookup returns CDR1 MNHEY and CDR2 SVGAGI. This CDR3 contains 16 residues. V was pared by 2 bases and J by 0 bases, with 5 bases of the junction left unmatched. The CDR3 region has the DNA TGTGCCAGCAGTTACCCACCGCGGGAGAGCACAGATACGCAGTATTTT. This encodes CASSYPPRESTDTQYF.

This chain connects TRBV10-3 to TRBJ1-1; a possible D gene is TRBD1 (5 bases). CDR1 is ENHRY, CDR2 SYGVKD, per germline. V dropped 2 bases and J dropped 5 bases, with 12 bases sitting between them. The CDR3 runs to 14 residues. The CDR3 DNA reads as TGTGCCATCAGTGAGCGGGGGGGAGGTACTGAAGCTTTCTTT. This translates into CAISERGGGTEAFF.

The rearrangement links TRBV7-2 to TRBJ1-6, with D perhaps TRBD1 (6 bases). There are 14 residues in the CDR3. Germline CDR1 and CDR2: SGHTA and FQGNSA. V was trimmed by 5 bases and J by 5 bases, leaving 10 bases between them. The CDR3 spells CASSGGRDNSPLHF. In nucleotides, the CDR3 is TGTGCCAGCAGCGGGGGCAGAGATAATTCACCCCTCCACTTT.

The rearrangement joins TRBV7-2 to TRBJ2-4, with 9 bases lining up with TRBD2. CDR1 is SGHTA, CDR2 FQGNSA, per germline. The CDR3 contains 19 residues. V dropped 1 base and J dropped 6; count of bases not matched to a gene: 16. The CDR3 DNA sequence: TGTGCCAGCAGCTTAGGAAGGGTAGCGGGAGATTATGTAGGAAACATTCAGTACTTC. It yields the protein CASSLGRVAGDYVGNIQYF.

The chain couples TRBV6-5 to TRBJ2-2, with 11 bases lining up with TRBD2. V lost 8 bases to trimming and J lost 7 bases; unmatched junction nucleotides: 9. The CDR3 contains 15 residues. Germline CDR1 reads MNHEY; CDR2 reads SVGAGI. CDR3 sequence: CASPKAGTSGGELFF. For the CDR3, the DNA is TGTGCCAGCCCCAAAGCCGGGACTAGCGGCGGGGAGCTGTTTTTT.

The rearrangement links TRBV2 to TRBJ1-2; TRBD1 aligns across 9 bases. The V gene end was trimmed by 6 bases and the J gene end by 5 bases; junction bases not matched to a gene: 7. The CDR3 extends over 14 amino acids. Germline-derived CDR1 and CDR2 are SNHLY and FYNNEI. The CDR3 bases are TGTGCCAGCAGCGCTGGACAGGGGCCTTATGGCTACACCTTC. The encoded protein is CASSAGQGPYGYTF. Supplemented by reference TRBV2 and TRBJ1-2, the full variable domain reads EPEVTQTPSHQVTQMGQEVILRCVPISNHLYFYWYRQILGQKVEFLVSFYNNEISEKSEIFDDQFSVERPDGSNFTLKIRSTKLEDSAMYFCASSAGQGPYGYTFGSGTRLTVV.

This clone has a handful of counts. J is TRBJ1-5 and V is TRBV18, with 7 bases matching TRBD1. The CDR3 is 14 amino acids. J lost 2 bases, V lost 4 bases, and 2 bases had no gene match. CDR1 is KGHSH and CDR2 is LQKENI in the germline V gene. This CDR3 reads CASSQGAGNQPQHF. CDR3 DNA: TGTGCCAGCTCACAGGGGGCAGGCAATCAGCCCCAGCATTTT.

This clone has a handful of counts. The chain employs TRBV7-3 and TRBJ2-1; 11 bases match TRBD2. This CDR3 contains 15 residues. After removal of 5 bases from V and 9 bases from J, the junction contained 9 bases not matched to a gene. Per germline, CDR1 SGHTA and CDR2 FQGTGA. CDR3: CASSPRLAGMGEQFF. The DNA for the CDR3 is TGTGCCAGCAGCCCTAGACTAGCGGGAATGGGTGAGCAGTTCTTC. The variable domain in full, with the rest retrieved from reference TRBV7-3 and TRBJ2-1, is GAGVSQTPSNKVTEKGKYVELRCDPISGHTALYWYRQSLGQGPEFLIYFQGTGAADDSGLPNDRFFAVRPEGSVSTLKIQRTERGDSAVYLCASSPRLAGMGEQFFGPGTRLTVL.

The V call is TRBV7-2, the J call TRBJ2-1, with D possibly matching TRBD1 (5 bases). CDR3 length: 14 amino acids. V lost 1 base and J lost 3, with 7 bases in between. Germline V gene data show CDR1 as SGHTA and CDR2 as FQGNSA. This chain's CDR3 is CASSLGGFYNEQFF. DNA for the CDR3: TGTGCCAGCAGCTTAGGGGGCTTCTACAATGAGCAGTTCTTC.

This chain links TRBV5-5 with TRBJ1-4, with 7 bases that match TRBD1. The CDR3 runs 13 residues. Losses at the gene ends were 3 bases for V and 7 bases for J; bases not matched to a gene: 3. From germline, CDR1 is SGHKS and CDR2 YYEKEE (reference sequence). The CDR3 DNA reads as TGTGCCAGCAGCTCGGGACAGACTGAAAAACTGTTTTTT. The encoded protein is CASSSGQTEKLFF.

The V and J genes are TRBV28 and TRBJ1-1, with D perhaps matching TRBD1 (5 bases). V gave up 9 bases and J gave up 1 base, with 12 bases separating them. Germline assignment: CDR1 MDHEN and CDR2 SYDVKM. The CDR3 sequence is 13 residues long. This CDR3 is CASSGIGNTEAFF. The DNA for the CDR3 is TGTGCCAGTTCAGGGATTGGGAACACTGAAGCTTTCTTT.

This rearrangement joins TRBV18 to TRBJ1-4; 8 bases are a match to TRBD1. The germline V gene encodes CDR1 KGHSH and CDR2 LQKENI. This CDR3 is built from 15 residues. V was pared by 6 bases and J by 5 bases, with 8 bases of the junction left unmatched. The CDR3 loop reads CASSRDRGWNEKLFF. In nucleotides, the CDR3 is TGTGCCAGCTCCCGAGACAGGGGATGGAATGAAAAACTGTTTTTT.

The chain joins TRBV30 to TRBJ1-3, with D perhaps TRBD1 (5 bases). The CDR3 length is 16 residues. V lost 2 bases, J lost 0 bases, and 14 bases lay in between. Germline-derived CDR1 and CDR2 are GTSNPN and SVGIG (reference sequence). The CDR3 sequence is CAWSSLDSYSGNTIYF. The CDR3 DNA reads as TGTGCCTGGAGTTCTCTAGACAGCTACTCTGGAAACACCATATATTTT. Variable domain in full (rest from reference TRBV30 and TRBJ1-3): SQTIHQWPATLVQPVGSPLSLECTVEGTSNPNLYWYRQAAGRGLQLLFYSVGIGQISSEVPQNLSASRPQDRQFILSSKKLLLSDSGFYLCAWSSLDSYSGNTIYFGEGSWLTVV.

The chain recombines TRBV27 with TRBJ2-1; D possibly corresponds to TRBD1 (6 bases). Germline values: CDR1 MNHEY, CDR2 SMNVEV (reference sequence). Trimming removed 5 bases from V and 1 base from J, with 12 bases in between. The CDR3 runs to 15 residues. The CDR3 spells CASSEQGKSYNEQFF. In nucleotides, the CDR3 is TGTGCCAGCAGTGAACAGGGTAAATCCTACAATGAGCAGTTCTTC.

V and J are TRBV4-1 and TRBJ1-4; D uncertain. The V gene's germline CDR1 is MGHRA and CDR2 YSYEKL. This CDR3 is 15 amino acids long. V was shortened by 0 bases and J by 8 bases, with 13 bases between the two germline ends. The CDR3, as DNA: TGCGCCAGCAGCCAAGAGGGCAGAGTAATGGAAAAACTGTTTTTT. Translated: CASSQEGRVMEKLFF.

This chain uses TRBV28 with TRBJ2-7; 9 bases map to TRBD1. V lost 2 bases, J lost 2 bases, and 7 bases stayed unmatched. The CDR3 has 16 amino acids. Looked up from germline, CDR1 is MDHEN and CDR2 is SYDVKM. CDR3 amino acids: CASSLGPGTGPYEQYF. CDR3 DNA sequence: TGTGCCAGCAGTTTAGGCCCTGGGACAGGGCCCTACGAGCAGTACTTC.

This sequence joins TRBV21-1 and TRBJ2-7; TRBD1 is the table's D call, not checked against the DNA. TRBV21-1 counts as a pseudogene. The CDR3 length is 15 residues. The CDR3 loop is CASSPPDRPNYEQYF. The CDR3, as DNA: TGTGCCAGCAGCCCACCGGACAGGCCTAACTACGAGCAGTACTTC.

A remark on this clone: At one of its ends the junction is not consistent with the germline gene, which may arise from a read error. The V call is TRBV6-5, the J call TRBJ2-7; 12 bases align to TRBD2. Germline assignment: CDR1 MNHEY and CDR2 SVGAGI. This CDR3 is built from 15 residues. The chain's CDR3 is CASNQLAGGSSEQYF. The CDR3 nucleotides read TGTGCCAGCAACCAACTAGCGGGAGGTTCCTCCGAGCAGTACTTC.